These 24 T cell receptor beta chains originate from one sample sequenced in a study of T-cell reconstitution after alpha-beta-depleted transplantation in children. Unique molecular identifiers were built into the TCRbeta library. One entry per CDR3 protein results from TCRdb running MiXCR on the PCR reads. The sample records 600,000 to 700,000 distinct CDR3 sequences, roughly 15% being singletons. Specimen: PBMCs from the stem cell graft donor, collected from the stem cell graft. These receptors came from a human donor who donated a stem cell graft to a child with acute myeloid leukemia.

The rearrangement links TRBV24-1 to TRBJ2-3, with a weak D call TRBD1 (6 bases). V lost 1 base and J lost 5, with 21 bases in between. This CDR3 is built from 18 residues. Germline V lookup: CDR1 KGHDR, CDR2 SFDVKD. The CDR3 protein is CATSDLLPDSDLGDTQYF. DNA for the CDR3: TGTGCCACCAGTGATTTACTCCCGGACAGTGACTTGGGAGATACGCAGTATTTT.

V and J are TRBV28 and TRBJ2-1, with TRBD1 matching 8 bases. The CDR3 contains 15 residues. Germline assignment: CDR1 MDHEN and CDR2 SYDVKM. J lost 2 bases, V lost 8 bases, and 8 bases had no gene match. The CDR3: CASEDSGGAYNEQFF. For the CDR3, the DNA is TGTGCCAGCGAAGACTCAGGGGGCGCCTACAATGAGCAGTTCTTC.

The rearrangement uses TRBV10-3 and TRBJ2-7, with D unclear. The CDR3 is 12 amino acids. CDR1 and CDR2 (germline): ENHRY, SYGVKD. V dropped 0 bases and J dropped 10 bases, with 10 bases sitting between them. CDR3 in DNA: TGTGCCATCAGTGAGTCGACGGTGTACCAGTACTTC. Amino acid sequence: CAISESTVYQYF.

There are many counts of this clonotype. V and J are TRBV30 and TRBJ2-1; tentatively, D is TRBD2 (5 bases). CDR3 length: 13 residues. Germline-derived CDR1 and CDR2 are GTSNPN and SVGIG (reference sequence). The V end lost 4 bases, the J end lost 6 bases, and 13 bases lay between the germline ends. CDR3 DNA sequence: TGTGCCTGGAACAGAAGGAGCGGCAATGAGCAGTTCTTC. It yields the protein CAWNRRSGNEQFF.

This clonotype has a count of ten or more. The chain has TRBV20-1 and TRBJ2-1; 16 bases align to TRBD2. Germline V gives CDR1 DFQATT, CDR2 SNEGSKA (reference sequence). V shed 2 bases and J 12 bases; nucleotides not matched to a gene: 10. The CDR3 sequence is 16 residues long. The DNA of the CDR3 is TGCAGTGCTAGACCGCCTGGGACTAGCGGGGGGGGTAGGCAGTTCTTC. Protein: CSARPPGTSGGGRQFF.

This chain connects TRBV3-1 to TRBJ2-2; the D gene is possibly TRBD2 (5 bases). CDR3 size: 15 residues. Germline-derived CDR1 and CDR2 are LGHDT and YNNKEL (reference sequence). The V and J ends lost 2 bases and 7 bases respectively, with 14 bases between them. The CDR3 is CASSQLPGINGELFF. Written as DNA, the CDR3 is TGTGCCAGCAGCCAACTTCCGGGGATAAACGGGGAGCTGTTTTTT.

The V gene is TRBV28, the J gene TRBJ1-3; D is unclear. The CDR3 runs 13 residues. Germline assignment: CDR1 MDHEN and CDR2 SYDVKM. V shed 0 bases and J shed 4 bases, with 4 bases lying between them. CDR3 DNA sequence: TGTGCCAGCAGTTTATGGCAGGGAAACACCATATATTTT. Its translation: CASSLWQGNTIYF.

About this clonotype: Just one base apart from a much larger clone, this may be a read error. The rearrangement joins TRBV10-2 to TRBJ2-3, with D possibly matching TRBD2 (5 bases). Germline V CDR1 and CDR2: WSHSY, SAAADI. The CDR3 covers 14 residues. CDR3: CASTPLLAADTPYF. Here the CDR3 DNA reads TGCGCCAGCACTCCGCTGCTAGCAGCAGATACGCCGTATTTT.

This clonotype has a count of ten or more. The chain combines TRBV20-1 with TRBJ1-5; 10 positions match TRBD1. Germline V gene sequence: CDR1 DFQATT, CDR2 SNEGSKA (reference sequence). The CDR3 runs 15 residues. Trimming at V came to 1 base and at J to 3 bases, leaving 3 bases not matched to a gene. Here the CDR3 DNA reads TGCAGTGCTAGAGGGACAGGGGGTACCAATCAGCCCCAGCATTTT. It yields the protein CSARGTGGTNQPQHF.

This clonotype has a count of ten or more. This chain uses TRBV20-1 with TRBJ2-5; 8 bases are a match to TRBD1. The trim removed 2 bases at V and 5 bases at J, leaving 4 bases unmatched. This CDR3 is built from 13 residues. The germline V gene encodes CDR1 DFQATT and CDR2 SNEGSKA (reference sequence). CDR3 sequence reads: CSARWTGRETQYF. The CDR3 bases are TGCAGTGCTAGATGGACAGGGCGCGAGACCCAGTACTTC.

The rearrangement links TRBV7-9 to TRBJ1-1, with D tentatively TRBD1 (6 bases). The CDR3 is made up of 12 amino acids. Trimming took 4 bases from V and 9 from J, leaving 12 bases between them. From germline, CDR1 is SEHNR and CDR2 FQNEAQ (reference sequence). For the CDR3, the DNA is TGTGCCAGCAGCTCTACGGGGACACAAGCTTTCTTT. This encodes CASSSTGTQAFF.

This clonotype was seen a few times. The chain has TRBV7-2 and TRBJ1-3, with 7 bases identical to TRBD1. V lost 3 bases, J lost 10 bases, and 9 bases stayed unmatched. Per germline, CDR1 SGHTA and CDR2 FQGNSA. This CDR3 region has 14 residues. This chain's CDR3 is CASSFATGSETIYF. The CDR3 DNA reads as TGTGCCAGCAGCTTCGCGACAGGGAGCGAGACCATATATTTT.

This chain joins TRBV5-1 and TRBJ2-7, with D maybe TRBD1 (6 bases). The V gene's germline CDR1 is SGHRS and CDR2 YFSETQ. Trimming took off 9 bases at V and 4 bases at J, with 20 bases between the two ends. The CDR3 is 14 residues long. The DNA of the CDR3 is TGCGCCACCGACTCTCCGGGACATAATTACGAGCAGTACTTC. Amino acid sequence: CATDSPGHNYEQYF.

This clonotype was detected only a few times. V gene TRBV7-9 combines with J gene TRBJ2-3, with 12 nucleotides matching TRBD2. Germline values: CDR1 SEHNR, CDR2 FQNEAQ (reference sequence). V was clipped by 6 bases and J by 4 bases; unmatched bases: 5. This CDR3 has 15 amino acids. This CDR3 reads CASRMTSGGADTQYF. Here the CDR3 DNA reads TGTGCCAGCAGAATGACTAGCGGGGGTGCAGATACGCAGTATTTT.

This clonotype has more than one count but fewer than ten. The rearrangement links TRBV7-9 to TRBJ2-1, with 8 nucleotides matching TRBD1. CDR1 and CDR2 (germline): SEHNR, FQNEAQ (reference sequence). Germline trimming cut 5 bases from V and 6 bases from J; bases unmatched to any gene: 9. The CDR3 has 15 residues. The chain's CDR3 is CASSMTDRVGNEQFF. CDR3 in DNA: TGTGCCAGCAGCATGACGGACAGGGTCGGCAATGAGCAGTTCTTC. Full variable domain (rest looked up from reference TRBV7-9 and TRBJ2-1): DTGVSQNPRHKITKRGQNVTFRCDPISEHNRLYWYRQTLGQGPEFLTYFQNEAQLEKSRLLSDRFSAERPKGSFSTLEIQRTEQGDSAMYLCASSMTDRVGNEQFFGPGTRLTVL.

This clonotype has a count of ten or more. The rearrangement links TRBV4-3 to TRBJ1-1; 7 nucleotides agree with TRBD1. The CDR3 covers 15 residues. Per germline, CDR1 LGHNA and CDR2 YSLEER. V gave up 0 bases and J gave up 10 bases; unmatched junction bases: 11. CDR3 loop: CASSQDGGWQGGAFF. The CDR3 DNA reads TGCGCCAGCAGCCAAGATGGGGGATGGCAGGGGGGAGCTTTCTTT.

The V call is TRBV6-2 or TRBV6-3, the J call TRBJ2-7; 8 nucleotides line up with TRBD2. Per germline, CDR1 MNHEY and CDR2 SVGEGT. The CDR3 runs to 15 residues. Germline trimming cut 2 bases from V and 4 bases from J; bases unmatched to any gene: 7. CDR3 sequence (DNA): TGTGCCAGCAGTTACGCGTCTAGCGGGCTTTACGAGCAGTACTTC. It codes for CASSYASSGLYEQYF.

This clonotype was seen at least ten times. The rearrangement joins TRBV9 to TRBJ2-3, with 8 bases identical to TRBD2. V dropped 1 base and J dropped 1; count of bases not matched to a gene: 2. The CDR3 is 15 residues long. CDR1 and CDR2 (germline): SGDLS, YYNGEE. Here the CDR3 DNA reads TGTGCCAGCAGCGTACCAGCGGGGGGCACAGATACGCAGTATTTT. It codes for CASSVPAGGTDTQYF.

This chain links TRBV20-1 with TRBJ2-7; the D gene is possibly TRBD2 (5 bases). The CDR3 is made up of 14 amino acids. Germline assignment: CDR1 DFQATT and CDR2 SNEGSKA (reference sequence). Trimming left V 6 bases short and J 2 bases short, with 17 bases between. This CDR3 is CSAPQRESTYEQYV. The CDR3 nucleotides read TGCAGTGCGCCCCAGAGGGAATCAACCTACGAGCAGTACGTC.

The CDR3, as DNA: TGCGCCAGCAGCAGGACAGGGGGGACGTCCTACGAGCAGTACTTC. It is translated as CASSRTGGTSYEQYF. This chain joins TRBV5-1 and TRBJ2-7; 10 bases agree with TRBD1. From germline, CDR1 is SGHRS and CDR2 YFSETQ. CDR3 size: 15 residues. Germline trimming cut 4 bases from V and 1 base from J; bases unmatched to any gene: 5.

This clonotype turned up a few times. The CDR3 coding sequence is TGTGCCAGCAGCTTATTCCGAGCAAACACCGGGGAGCTGTTTTTT. The encoded protein is CASSLFRANTGELFF. The chain links TRBV7-9 to TRBJ2-2; D remains unclear. V lost 2 bases and J 2 bases, leaving 9 bases between the germline ends. CDR1 and CDR2 from the germline V gene are SEHNR and FQNEAQ (reference sequence). This CDR3 contains 15 residues.

This clonotype was recorded at least ten times. The DNA of the CDR3 is TGCAGTGCTGGACTAGCATCAACCGGCGAGCAGTACTTC. Translation gives CSAGLASTGEQYF. The chain joins TRBV20-1 to TRBJ2-7, with TRBD2 identical over 8 bases. CDR1 and CDR2 from the germline V gene are DFQATT and SNEGSKA (reference sequence). The CDR3 extends over 13 amino acids. Unmatched junction bases numbered 9, after V lost 5 bases and J lost 6 bases.

The J gene is TRBJ2-1, the V gene TRBV9; weak D call: TRBD2 (7 bases). Germline CDR1 and CDR2: SGDLS and YYNGEE. The CDR3 runs 16 residues. Trimming pared 0 bases from V and 8 bases from J, leaving 18 bases between. CDR3 DNA sequence: TGTGCCAGCAGCGTAGGAGGGGTGGGGGGGGCACATGAGCAGTTCTTC. Translated: CASSVGGVGGAHEQFF.

This clonotype showed up many times. The chain recombines TRBV29-1 with TRBJ1-2; 9 bases are a match to TRBD1. The CDR3 runs to 13 residues. In germline, CDR1 is SQVTM, CDR2 ANQGSEA. V gave up 7 bases and J gave up 3 bases; unmatched junction bases: 6. CDR3 loop: CSASDRGDYGYTF. CDR3 bases: TGCAGCGCCTCAGACAGGGGGGACTATGGCTACACCTTC.